This entry lists 12 T cell receptor beta chains sequenced from one sample in a study of post-analysis software for immune sequencing data. Findings of the study overall: Roughly 5 TRBV segments, TRBV5-6, TRBV5-1 and TRBV20-1 among them, were found more frequent in patients than controls.

Prepared TCR beta cDNA libraries contained unique molecular identifiers. TCRdb fed the PCR reads into MiXCR, producing one record per CDR3 protein. This table has about 260,000 distinct CDR3 sequences, 30% to 45% appearing once. Their antigens remain unidentified. The sample consisted of blood. These receptors were collected from a girl aged 10 to 17 with multiple sclerosis.

This clonotype was counted many times. The chain carries TRBV5-1 and TRBJ2-3, with 13 bases identical to TRBD2. J lost 2 bases, V lost 3 bases, and 6 bases had no gene match. This CDR3 comprises 17 residues. The germline CDR1 and CDR2 sequences are SGHRS and YFSETQ. The CDR3 DNA is TGCGCCAGCAGCTCCGGACTAGCGGGAGTGAACACAGATACGCAGTATTTT. It translates to CASSSGLAGVNTDTQYF.

V gene TRBV7-8 combines with J gene TRBJ2-1, with 7 bases fitting TRBD1. Unmatched junction bases numbered 14, after V lost 2 bases and J lost 13 bases. Germline lookup yields CDR1 SGHVS and CDR2 FQNEAQ. The CDR3 extends over 15 amino acids. CDR3 in amino acids: CASSLRGRRQTIQFF. The CDR3 DNA reads as TGTGCCAGCAGCTTAAGGGGGCGCCGACAAACGATTCAGTTCTTC.

This clonotype appeared many times. The chain uses TRBV27 and TRBJ2-3; TRBD2 matches at 10 bases. The V gene's germline CDR1 is MNHEY and CDR2 SMNVEV (reference sequence). CDR3 size: 16 residues. V trimming: 2 bases; J trimming: 7 bases; junction bases outside the gene matches: 9. This CDR3 is CASSLTSGGAVNTQYF. As DNA, the CDR3 is TGTGCCAGCAGTTTAACCAGCGGGGGGGCCGTGAATACGCAGTATTTT.

The V call is TRBV19, the J call TRBJ1-4; D is unresolved. V shed 6 bases and J shed 8 bases, with 13 bases lying between them. The CDR3 runs 13 residues. From germline, CDR1 is LNHDA and CDR2 SQIVND (reference sequence). The CDR3 protein is CASRVPSGEKLFF. The CDR3 nucleotides are TGTGCCAGTAGGGTACCATCGGGCGAAAAACTGTTTTTT.

This clonotype was seen many times. The rearrangement uses TRBV6-5 and TRBJ1-1; 8 positions match TRBD1. This CDR3 has 16 residues. After removal of 2 bases from V and 3 bases from J, the junction contained 8 bases not matched to a gene. In germline, CDR1 is MNHEY, CDR2 SVGAGI. In nucleotides, the CDR3 is TGTGCCAGCAGTTACGCCAGGGGGCACGGAGACACTGAAGCTTTCTTT. This encodes CASSYARGHGDTEAFF.

The table lists this clonotype with many counts. This sequence joins TRBV4-1 and TRBJ2-3; no clear D. The length of the CDR3 is 15 residues. In germline, CDR1 is MGHRA, CDR2 YSYEKL. V shed 3 bases and J shed 1 base, with 11 bases lying between them. The CDR3 sequence: CASSQGATGTDTQYF. Here the CDR3 DNA reads TGCGCCAGCAGCCAGGGCGCCACAGGCACAGATACGCAGTATTTT.

This clonotype was seen repeatedly, ten times or more. Here the CDR3 reads CASSSKGDPTDTQYF. CDR3 DNA: TGTGCCAGCAGCTCCAAGGGCGATCCAACAGATACGCAGTATTTT. The gene calls are TRBV7-9 and TRBJ2-3, with unresolved D. The germline V and J ends were trimmed by 4 bases and 3 bases, with 14 bases remaining between them. In germline, CDR1 is SEHNR, CDR2 FQNEAQ (reference sequence). The length of the CDR3 is 15 residues.

Regarding this clonotype: One base separates it from a far larger clone, so it is likely a read error. This sequence joins TRBV7-9 and TRBJ1-1, with D possibly TRBD1 on 6 matching bases. The CDR3 has 14 residues. Germline CDR1 reads SEHNR; CDR2 reads FQNEAQ (reference sequence). Here the CDR3 reads CAGSLAGVNTEAFF. For the CDR3, the DNA is TGTGCCGGCAGCTTAGCAGGGGTTAACACTGAAGCTTTCTTT.

Ten or more counts support this clonotype. The chain uses TRBV28 and TRBJ1-2; unclear D gene. V was cut by 5 bases and J by 1 base, with 11 bases left in between. From germline, CDR1 is MDHEN and CDR2 SYDVKM. The CDR3 sequence is 14 residues long. CDR3 sequence reads: CASSQANFNYGYTF. The CDR3 DNA sequence: TGTGCCAGCAGTCAAGCCAACTTTAACTATGGCTACACCTTC.

This chain joins TRBV9 and TRBJ1-4, with 7 bases fitting TRBD1. CDR1 is SGDLS, CDR2 YYNGEE, per germline. V gave up 3 bases and J gave up 8 bases; unmatched junction bases: 7. CDR3 length: 14 residues. Here the CDR3 DNA reads TGTGCCAGCAGCGCCCGACAGGGTGACGAAAAACTGTTTTTT. It translates to CASSARQGDEKLFF.

The V gene is TRBV19, the J gene TRBJ1-5; D is unclear. Trimming cost V 4 bases and J 5 bases, with 6 bases left between them. From germline, CDR1 is LNHDA and CDR2 SQIVND (reference sequence). The CDR3 runs 12 residues. CDR3 sequence reads: CASSTADQPQHF. The CDR3 nucleotides read TGTGCCAGTAGTACCGCGGATCAGCCCCAGCATTTT.

The chain recombines TRBV29-1 with TRBJ2-3; TRBD1 might be the D (5 bases). This CDR3 has 14 amino acids. The germline V and J ends were trimmed by 1 base and 1 base, with 9 bases remaining between them. Germline lookup yields CDR1 SQVTM and CDR2 ANQGSEA. In nucleotides, the CDR3 is TGCAGCGTTGAAGTGACAGCCCGCACAGATACGCAGTATTTT. This codes for CSVEVTARTDTQYF.